Here is one T cell receptor beta chain with its context. With 0 bases clipped from V and 5 bases from J, the junction kept 9 bases outside the gene matches. Per germline, CDR1 KGHSH and CDR2 LQKENI. The CDR3 is 17 amino acids. The data belong to a study of blood T cell repertoires in COVID-19. Participant-given clinical history determined each cohort assignment. Original processing methods: How many nucleated cells were present was estimated from reference gene primer amplification. Sequencing was performed with immunoSEQ multiplex PCR; in TCRdb, only in-frame clones are kept and a portion is missing. V and J calls and clone size come straight from that table; D and trimming were deduced from the DNA. The repertoire holds 200,000 or so clones, with over 75% as singletons.

The receptor was derived from a woman under 30 in a cohort exposed to, infected with or recovered from COVID-19 (not recorded which). The specimen was PBMCs or T cells enriched from blood (not recorded which). V usage is TRBV18 and J usage is TRBJ2-3; 9 positions agree with TRBD2. CDR3 residues: CASSPPPSGASVDTQYF. CDR3 coding DNA: TGTGCCAGCTCACCACCGCCTAGCGGGGCGAGCGTAGATACGCAGTATTTT.